Given below is one T cell receptor beta chain in context. Antigen: not known. TCRdb keeps only in-frame clones here, not all; method: immunoSEQ multiplex PCR. The sample lists some 90,000 clones, about 90% occurring once. The entry originates in a study of T cell responses to AZD1222 COVID-19 vaccine. The study, taken as a whole, reports: An increase in Spike-specific TCR breadth and depth was observed after two AZD1222 doses.

The TCR sequence derives from an adult in good health. Sequencing used peripheral blood, obtained on day 0 of MenACWY control vaccination.

The CDR3 DNA sequence: TGTGCCAGCAGCTCCATCCCACGGACAGTCGGCATTCAGCCCCAGCATTTT. The encoded protein is CASSSIPRTVGIQPQHF. V gene TRBV5-5 combines with J gene TRBJ1-5; weak D call: TRBD1 (6 bases). CDR3 length: 17 residues. From germline, CDR1 is SGHKS and CDR2 YYEKEE (reference sequence). Deletions cut 3 bases from V and 6 bases from J, with 22 bases between.